This T cell receptor beta chain was sequenced in a study of cytomegalovirus exposure and HLA in healthy donors. General study findings and limits: Later analysis showed TCR association rates varying by HLA locus, highest for DRB1 and lowest for HLA-C. For TCR beta chains, V- and J-gene trimming was later linked to a missense DCLRE1C variant.

Primers for the PCR totalled 60 Vbeta and 13 Jbeta. Assay: immunoSEQ multiplex PCR; the TCRdb copy retains only in-frame clones and omits some. Recorded here are about 53,000 clones; the top ten clones represent 9.5% to 15%. As to this clone: The antigen remains unidentified.

The CDR3 is 15 amino acids. V was pared by 3 bases and J by 0 bases, with 12 bases between. Germline CDR1 reads MNHNS; CDR2 reads SASEGT. The rearrangement links TRBV6-1 to TRBJ2-7; perhaps TRBD2 as D (6 bases). The sequence derives from a man aged 18 to 30 in good health and CMV-seropositive. What was sequenced was PBMCs. The CDR3 protein is CASSDRGTSSYEQYF. The CDR3 DNA reads TGTGCCAGCAGTGATCGGGGGACCTCCTCCTACGAGCAGTACTTC.